Listed below are T cell receptor beta chains from one sample, sequenced in a study of T cells in localized non-small cell lung cancer. Here immunoSEQ multiplex PCR was the method, and the copy in TCRdb shows in-frame clones only, minus some. The sample gives approximately 31,000 clones, about 85% of which show up once; less than 20% is in the top ten. This specimen was peripheral blood mononuclear cells, taken before any cancer treatment. The receptors derive from a man aged 35 to 70 with stage III lung adenocarcinoma. Both conserved end residues are part of each CDR3. A D gene is named only where the DNA matches it firmly. Only part of the rows carry a size: once, few, many, or a class if the clone is expanded.

j_call clone_size d_call v_call cdr3_aa cdr3_nt
TRBJ1-2 NA TRBD1 TRBV5-4 CASRKTGGAYGYTF TGTGCCAGCAGAAAAACAGGGGGCGCTTATGGCTACACCTTC
TRBJ1-2 NA NA TRBV6-5 CASSYLPAPDGYTF TGTGCCAGCAGTTACCTCCCTGCTCCAGATGGCTACACCTTC
TRBJ1-2 NA NA TRBV7-9 CASSLGTTGDGYTF TGTGCCAGCAGCCTCGGGACGACAGGAGATGGCTACACCTTC
TRBJ2-7 NA TRBD1 TRBV4-1 CASSQVLGQGSSYEQYF TGCGCCAGCAGCCAAGTACTGGGACAGGGTAGCTCCTACGAGCAGTACTTC
TRBJ1-5 few NA TRBV6-5 CASRAGDNQPQHF TGTGCCAGCAGGGCAGGGGACAATCAGCCCCAGCATTTT
TRBJ1-1 NA TRBD1 TRBV4-1 CASSQRRQGINFAEAFF TGCGCCAGCAGCCAGAGGAGACAGGGAATAAATTTCGCTGAAGCTTTCTTT
TRBJ1-1 NA TRBD1 TRBV18 CASSPPGQGNTEAFF TGTGCCAGCTCACCACCGGGACAGGGGAACACTGAAGCTTTCTTT
TRBJ2-3 NA NA TRBV19 CASSFGLDTQYF TGTGCCAGTAGTTTCGGGTTAGATACGCAGTATTTT
TRBJ1-4 NA NA TRBV19 CASRGATNEKLFF TGTGCCAGTCGAGGTGCAACTAATGAAAAACTGTTTTTT
TRBJ2-2 NA TRBD2 TRBV11-2 CASSQRLAGATGELFF TGTGCCAGCAGCCAGCGACTAGCGGGGGCCACCGGGGAGCTGTTTTTT
TRBJ1-1 NA TRBD1 TRBV5-6 CASSLGGGAEAFF TGTGCCAGCAGCTTAGGAGGGGGCGCTGAAGCTTTCTTT
TRBJ1-6 few NA TRBV10-3 CAITGQRDNSPLHF TGTGCCATCACCGGACAGAGAGATAATTCACCCCTCCACTTT
TRBJ1-2 NA NA TRBV19 CASSIVEGRANYGYTF TGTGCCAGTAGTATAGTGGAGGGCCGAGCTAACTATGGCTACACCTTC
TRBJ2-2 NA NA TRBV18 CASSPAGLGELFF TGTGCCAGCTCACCGGCAGGACTAGGGGAGCTGTTTTTT
TRBJ2-7 NA TRBD1 TRBV19 CASRRDSLSYEQYF TGTGCCAGTAGACGGGACAGCCTATCCTACGAGCAGTACTTC
TRBJ1-5 few NA TRBV6-1 CASSVADSNQPQHF TGTGCCAGCAGTGTCGCAGATAGCAATCAGCCCCAGCATTTT
TRBJ2-5 medium-sized NA TRBV2 CASSESRETQYF TGTGCCAGCAGTGAATCGCGGGAGACCCAGTACTTC
TRBJ2-1 NA NA TRBV25-1 CASRDILDNEQFF TGTGCCAGCAGGGACATACTAGACAATGAGCAGTTCTTC
TRBJ1-1 NA NA TRBV6-6 CASSYSDTEAFF TGTGCCAGCAGTTACTCCGACACTGAAGCTTTCTTT
TRBJ1-1 NA NA TRBV7-3 CASSLRANTEAFF TGTGCCAGCAGCTTACGTGCGAACACTGAAGCTTTCTTT
TRBJ2-7 NA NA TRBV5-1 CASSLGAGVNYEQYF TGCGCCAGCAGCTTGGGGGCAGGGGTCAATTACGAGCAGTACTTC
TRBJ2-7 NA NA TRBV10-3 CAISAPVQGNDEQYF TGTGCCATCAGTGCTCCGGTGCAGGGTAACGACGAGCAGTACTTC
TRBJ2-5 NA NA TRBV12-5 CASGGAPIQTQYF TGTGCTAGTGGGGGGGCCCCCATTCAGACCCAGTACTTC
TRBJ1-2 NA NA TRBV7-2 CASSSAPGTGRYGYTF TGTGCCAGCAGCTCCGCCCCCGGGACTGGGCGCTATGGCTACACCTTC
TRBJ2-5 NA NA TRBV10-3 CAISGTVAETQYF TGTGCCATCAGTGGGACTGTAGCGGAGACCCAGTACTTC
TRBJ2-5 NA NA TRBV27 CASSSNEETQYF TGTGCCAGCAGTTCGAACGAAGAGACCCAGTACTTC
TRBJ1-1 few NA TRBV7-2 CASSLGRQNTEAFF TGTGCCAGCAGCTTAGGGCGGCAGAACACTGAAGCTTTCTTT
TRBJ1-1 NA NA TRBV5-1 CASSLAGTALEAFF TGCGCCAGCAGCTTGGCCGGGACCGCCCTCGAAGCTTTCTTT
TRBJ1-5 NA NA TRBV30 CAWSRGPNQPQHF TGTGCCTGGAGTCGGGGCCCCAATCAGCCCCAGCATTTT
TRBJ1-5 NA TRBD1 TRBV18 CASSRGTENQPQHF TGTGCCAGCTCCAGAGGGACAGAGAATCAGCCCCAGCATTTT
TRBJ2-1 NA TRBD2 TRBV9 CASSVAAGGFYNEQFF TGTGCCAGCAGCGTAGCAGCGGGGGGGTTTTACAATGAGCAGTTCTTC
TRBJ1-1 NA NA TRBV11-3 CASSYRDRSNTEAFF TGTGCCAGCAGCTACAGGGACCGGTCTAACACTGAAGCTTTCTTT
TRBJ1-1 NA NA TRBV10-2 CASSGGGSTGTEAFF TGCGCCAGCAGTGGTGGGGGCTCAACGGGGACTGAAGCTTTCTTT
TRBJ2-7 NA NA TRBV6-1 CASRASLGEQYF TGTGCCAGCAGGGCCTCCCTGGGGGAGCAGTACTTC
TRBJ1-5 once TRBD1 TRBV6-1 CASSGDRVSQPQHF TGTGCCAGCAGTGGCGACAGGGTTAGTCAGCCCCAGCATTTT
TRBJ2-5 NA NA TRBV18 CASSPMPGLLRVGSSETQYF TGTGCCAGCTCACCAATGCCGGGACTCCTAAGGGTTGGGTCGTCGGAGACCCAGTACTTC
TRBJ2-7 NA NA TRBV5-6 CASSFRGALRNEQYF TGTGCCAGCAGCTTCAGGGGAGCTTTGAGAAACGAGCAGTACTTC
TRBJ1-2 once NA TRBV7-2 CASSFGAGVGGYTF TGTGCCAGCAGCTTCGGCGCGGGGGTCGGTGGCTACACCTTC
TRBJ2-2 few NA TRBV6-6 CASSHGGPDTGELFF TGTGCCAGCAGTCACGGGGGGCCGGACACCGGGGAGCTGTTTTTT
TRBJ1-3 NA NA TRBV2 CASSPAQSGNTIYF TGTGCCAGCTCCCCCGCCCAGTCTGGAAACACCATATATTTT
TRBJ2-1 NA NA TRBV9 CASSVGTPYNEQFF TGTGCCAGCAGCGTAGGGACGCCATACAATGAGCAGTTCTTC
TRBJ2-7 NA NA TRBV7-9 CASSLVGFSYEQYF TGTGCCAGCAGCCTAGTCGGGTTCTCCTACGAGCAGTACTTC
TRBJ2-1 NA TRBD2 TRBV7-2 CASSALEAGLYNEQFF TGTGCCAGCAGCGCCTTAGAAGCGGGGCTCTACAATGAGCAGTTCTTC
TRBJ1-2 NA TRBD1 TRBV7-9 CASSAGQGRGAF TGTGCCAGCAGCGCAGGACAGGGCCGGGGGGCCTTC